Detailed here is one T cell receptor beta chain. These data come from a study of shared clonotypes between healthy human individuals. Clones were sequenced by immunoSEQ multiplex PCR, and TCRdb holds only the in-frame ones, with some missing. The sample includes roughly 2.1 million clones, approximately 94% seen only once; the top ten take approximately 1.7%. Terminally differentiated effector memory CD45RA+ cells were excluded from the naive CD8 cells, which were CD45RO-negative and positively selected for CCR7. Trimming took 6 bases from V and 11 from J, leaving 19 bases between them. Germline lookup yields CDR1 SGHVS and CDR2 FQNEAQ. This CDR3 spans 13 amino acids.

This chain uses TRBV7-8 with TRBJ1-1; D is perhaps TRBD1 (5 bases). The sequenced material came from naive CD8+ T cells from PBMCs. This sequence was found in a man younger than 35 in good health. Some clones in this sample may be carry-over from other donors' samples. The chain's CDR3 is CASSPNPGGWAFF. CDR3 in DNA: TGTGCCAGCAGTCCGAACCCCGGGGGTTGGGCTTTCTTT.